Here is one T cell receptor beta chain with its context. Its specificity is unknown. Only in-frame clones appear in the TCRdb table, and some are missing; sequencing was by immunoSEQ multiplex PCR. This sample has 5,500 to 6,000 clones, with 63% found just once. This specimen belongs to a study of regulatory dendritic cells for organ transplantation. Notes on the study in general: The most alloreactive TCR clonotypes were found in resting memory CD8+ cells. Memory CD8+ T cells were the most oligoclonal; naive cells were highly diverse. Regulatory dendritic cells appeared to expand memory CD8+ clones less than mature ones.

V was clipped by 4 bases and J by 1 base, with 13 bases between them. The CDR3 length is 16 residues. Per the germline V gene, CDR1 is LGHNA and CDR2 is YSLEER. FACS sorted CD4+ or CD8+ T cells into CD45RA+ naive and CD45RO+ memory. What was sequenced was memory CD8+ T cells from blood. Subset: CD45RO+ memory T cells. The V gene is TRBV4-3, the J gene TRBJ2-2; D ambiguous. This receptor was taken from a human donor in good health. CDR3 protein: CASSPTRRLNTGELFF. DNA of the CDR3: TGCGCCAGCAGCCCCACGCGCCGATTGAACACCGGGGAGCTGTTTTTT.